This TCR beta chain was sequenced in a study of blood T cells in healthy people across ages. A second PCR of roughly 6 to 12 cycles used a sample-barcoded 5' primer and a J-beta primer mix. TCRdb itself ran the 5' RACE reads through MiXCR, one entry per CDR3 protein. The top ten hold under 20% of the sample, which has approximately 850,000 distinct CDR3 sequences, around 45% seen once. There are 14 residues in the CDR3. The germline CDR1 and CDR2 sequences are MNHEY and SMNVEV (reference sequence). Trimming cost V 5 bases and J 1 base, with 12 bases left between them. The J gene is TRBJ2-7, the V gene TRBV27; D might be TRBD1 (6 bases). This clonotype was sampled from a man between 60 and 75 years old in good health. What was sequenced was blood. The CDR3: CASSPMDRSYEQYF. DNA for the CDR3: TGTGCCAGCAGTCCAATGGACAGATCCTACGAGCAGTACTTC.